These 10 T cell receptor beta chains were sequenced from one sample in a study of T cell changes during pregnancy in multiple sclerosis. Sequencing used immunoSEQ multiplex PCR; TCRdb keeps in-frame clones, though not all of them. The sample records about 29,000 clones, about 91% being singletons. The sequenced sample was CD8+ T cells from peripheral blood mononuclear cells, obtained after pregnancy. The receptors were gathered from a female donor with multiple sclerosis, enrolled in a pregnancy study.

The chain combines TRBV29-1 with TRBJ2-1; possible D gene TRBD1, 6 bases. Germline V gene lookup returns CDR1 SQVTM and CDR2 ANQGSEA. This CDR3 spans 14 amino acids. V shed 3 bases and J shed 5 bases, with 14 bases lying between them. CDR3 DNA: TGCAGCGTTGATCGGTCAGGGGAACACAATGAGCAGTTCTTC. Its protein is CSVDRSGEHNEQFF.

This clone was detected only once. The V call is TRBV7-9, the J call TRBJ2-3; a weak D match, TRBD2 (6 bases). The germline V gene has CDR1 SEHNR and CDR2 FQNEAQ (reference sequence). V shed 4 bases and J shed 2 bases, with 13 bases lying between them. This CDR3 has 15 residues. CDR3 sequence reads: CASSSLAGSTDTQYF. CDR3 DNA: TGTGCCAGCAGCTCCTTGGCGGGATCCACAGATACGCAGTATTTT.

The CDR3: CASSYWGGGGNTEAFF. The CDR3 nucleotides read TGTGCCAGCAGTTACTGGGGGGGTGGGGGGAACACTGAAGCTTTCTTT. The rearrangement uses TRBV6-6 and TRBJ1-1; perhaps TRBD1 as D (5 bases). CDR1 MNHNY and CDR2 SVGAGI come from the germline V gene (reference sequence). This CDR3 has 16 amino acids. V lost 1 base and J 1 base, leaving 13 bases between the germline ends.

The CDR3 region is CASSYSKSSGGNEQFF. In DNA, the CDR3 is TGTGCCAGCAGTTACTCGAAGTCTAGCGGGGGGAATGAGCAGTTCTTC. The rearrangement uses TRBV6-5 and TRBJ2-1; 11 bases map to TRBD2. The CDR3 consists of 16 residues. Looked up from germline, CDR1 is MNHEY and CDR2 is SVGAGI. V lost 0 bases, J lost 7 bases, and 5 bases stayed unmatched.

The rearrangement uses TRBV4-1 and TRBJ2-3; D is unresolved. V was trimmed by 3 bases and J by 2 bases, leaving 9 bases between them. Germline V lookup: CDR1 MGHRA, CDR2 YSYEKL. The CDR3 consists of 14 residues. The CDR3 region is CASSQALYTDTQYF. For the CDR3, the DNA is TGCGCCAGCAGCCAGGCCTTATACACAGATACGCAGTATTTT.

This chain joins TRBV15 and TRBJ2-2, with D hard to call. Germline CDR1 is LNHNV and CDR2 is YYDKDF (reference sequence). CDR3 length: 16 residues. The V end was cut by 1 base, the J end by 0 bases, with 9 bases between. This CDR3 is CATSRADTTNTGELFF. The CDR3 region has the DNA TGTGCCACCAGCAGAGCAGATACAACGAACACCGGGGAGCTGTTTTTT. Together with reference TRBV15 and TRBJ2-2, the CDR3 gives the full variable domain: DAMVIQNPRYQVTQFGKPVTLSCSQTLNHNVMYWYQQKSSQAPKLLFHYYDKDFNNEADTPDNFQSRRPNTSFCFLDIRSPGLGDTAMYLCATSRADTTNTGELFFGEGSRLTVL.

The chain links TRBV27 to TRBJ2-1; 8 positions match TRBD2. Germline loops: CDR1 MNHEY, CDR2 SMNVEV (reference sequence). The CDR3 runs to 16 residues. J was trimmed by 10 bases and V by 6 bases; bases with no gene match: 17. The CDR3, as DNA: TGTGCCAGCAGACCCCTGGGGACTAGTCAACCCCCGGAGCAGTTCTTC. Protein sequence: CASRPLGTSQPPEQFF.

V and J are TRBV2 and TRBJ2-7; 14 bases agree with TRBD2. The J segment lost 2 bases and the V segment lost 5 bases, leaving 8 bases of the junction unmatched. Germline lookup yields CDR1 SNHLY and CDR2 FYNNEI. CDR3 length equals 17 residues. The CDR3 region is CASSPGTSGRIAYEQYF. As DNA, the CDR3 is TGTGCCAGCAGTCCCGGGACTAGCGGGAGAATTGCCTACGAGCAGTACTTC. The full variable domain, rest sourced from reference TRBV2 and TRBJ2-7, is EPEVTQTPSHQVTQMGQEVILRCVPISNHLYFYWYRQILGQKVEFLVSFYNNEISEKSEIFDDQFSVERPDGSNFTLKIRSTKLEDSAMYFCASSPGTSGRIAYEQYFGPGTRLTVT.

V gene TRBV27 combines with J gene TRBJ2-2; no firm D call. Trimming cost V 3 bases and J 1 base, with 3 bases left between them. The CDR3 has 13 amino acids. Germline assignment: CDR1 MNHEY and CDR2 SMNVEV (reference sequence). The CDR3 nucleotides are TGTGCCAGCAGTTTCGGGAACACCGGGGAGCTGTTTTTT. This gives the protein CASSFGNTGELFF.

The chain links TRBV4-3 to TRBJ1-3; D unresolved. This CDR3 comprises 15 residues. Germline V gene sequence: CDR1 LGHNA, CDR2 YSLEER. V was shortened by 0 bases and J by 1 base, with 7 bases between the two germline ends. DNA for the CDR3: TGCGCCAGCAGCCAAGATGCGGGATCTGGAAACACCATATATTTT. Translated, it gives CASSQDAGSGNTIYF.